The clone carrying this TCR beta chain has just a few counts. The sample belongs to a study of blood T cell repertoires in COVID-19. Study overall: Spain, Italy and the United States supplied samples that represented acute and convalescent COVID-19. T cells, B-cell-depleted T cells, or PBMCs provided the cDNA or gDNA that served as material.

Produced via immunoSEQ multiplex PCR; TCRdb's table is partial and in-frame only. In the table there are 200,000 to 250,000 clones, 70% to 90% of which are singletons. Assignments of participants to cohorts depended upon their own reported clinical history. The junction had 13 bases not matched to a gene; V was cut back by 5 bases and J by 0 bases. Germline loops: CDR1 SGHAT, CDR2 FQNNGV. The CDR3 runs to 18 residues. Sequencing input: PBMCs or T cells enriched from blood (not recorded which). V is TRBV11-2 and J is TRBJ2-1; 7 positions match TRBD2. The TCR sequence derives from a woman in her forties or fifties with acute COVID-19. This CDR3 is CASSPGWGGMSSYNEQFF. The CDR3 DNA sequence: TGTGCCAGCAGCCCAGGGTGGGGAGGGATGAGCTCCTACAATGAGCAGTTCTTC.